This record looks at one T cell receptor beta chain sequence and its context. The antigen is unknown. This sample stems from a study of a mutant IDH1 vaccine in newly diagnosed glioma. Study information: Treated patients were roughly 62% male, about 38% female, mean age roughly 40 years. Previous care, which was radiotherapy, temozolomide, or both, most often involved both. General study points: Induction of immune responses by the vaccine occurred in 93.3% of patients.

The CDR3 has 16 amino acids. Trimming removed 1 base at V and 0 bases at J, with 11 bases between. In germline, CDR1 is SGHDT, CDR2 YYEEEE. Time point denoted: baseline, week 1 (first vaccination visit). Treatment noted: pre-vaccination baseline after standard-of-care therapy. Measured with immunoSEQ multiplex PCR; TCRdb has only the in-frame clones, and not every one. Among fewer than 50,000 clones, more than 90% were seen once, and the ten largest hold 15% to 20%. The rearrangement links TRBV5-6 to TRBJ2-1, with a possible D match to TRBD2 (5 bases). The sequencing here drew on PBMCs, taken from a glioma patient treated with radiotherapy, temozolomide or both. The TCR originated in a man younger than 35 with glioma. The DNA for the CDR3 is TGTGCCAGCAGCTTGTTATTGCGGGTCTCCTACAATGAGCAGTTCTTC. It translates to CASSLLLRVSYNEQFF.